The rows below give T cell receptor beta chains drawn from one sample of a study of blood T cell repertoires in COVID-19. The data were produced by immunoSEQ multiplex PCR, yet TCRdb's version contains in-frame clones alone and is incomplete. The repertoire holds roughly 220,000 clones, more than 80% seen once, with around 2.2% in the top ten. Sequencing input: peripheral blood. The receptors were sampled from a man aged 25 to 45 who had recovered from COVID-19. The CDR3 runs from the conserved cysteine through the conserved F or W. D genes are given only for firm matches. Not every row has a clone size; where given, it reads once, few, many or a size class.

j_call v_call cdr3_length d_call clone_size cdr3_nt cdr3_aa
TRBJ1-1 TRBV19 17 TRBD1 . TGTGCCAGTAGTATACTGTTCGTAGGGACAGCGAACACTGAAGCTTTCTTT CASSILFVGTANTEAFF
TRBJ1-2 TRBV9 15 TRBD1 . TGTGCCAGCAGAGGGGTAGGGACAGGCAACTATGGCTACACCTTC CASRGVGTGNYGYTF
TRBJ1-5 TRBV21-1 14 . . TGTGCCAGCGAAAAGGGGGGGGCCAATCAGCCCCAGCATTTT CASEKGGANQPQHF
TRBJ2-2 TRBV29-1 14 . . TGCAGCGTCCCAGGATACACGAACACCGGGGAGCTGTTTTTT CSVPGYTNTGELFF
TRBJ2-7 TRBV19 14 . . TGTGCCAGTAGAACAGCCGAATACTCCTACGAGCAGTACTTC CASRTAEYSYEQYF
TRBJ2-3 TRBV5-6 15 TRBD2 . TGTGCCAGCAGCTTGGGCGGGGGGGCAGCAGATACGCAGTATTTT CASSLGGGAADTQYF
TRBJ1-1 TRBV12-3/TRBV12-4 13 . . TGTGCCAGCAGTCGAGGGATGAACACTGAAGCTTTCTTT CASSRGMNTEAFF
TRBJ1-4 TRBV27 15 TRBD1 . TGTGCCAGCAGTTTGGACAGGGGCTCTAATGAAAAACTGTTTTTT CASSLDRGSNEKLFF
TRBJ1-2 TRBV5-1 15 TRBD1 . TGCGCCACCAAACCCGGGACAGGCGATTTCTATGGCTACACCTTC CATKPGTGDFYGYTF
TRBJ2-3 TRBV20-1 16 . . TGCAGTGCTAGTAAAAGGGCAGGGAAAGACGCAGATACGCAGTATTTT CSASKRAGKDADTQYF
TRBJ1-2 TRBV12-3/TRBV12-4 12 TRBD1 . TGTGCCACCGGGACAGGGTTCTATGGCTACACCTTC CATGTGFYGYTF
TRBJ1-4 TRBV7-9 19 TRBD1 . TGTGCCAGCAGCTTACTTGGGGACAGCTTCCTTGCAACTAATGAAAAACTGTTTTTT CASSLLGDSFLATNEKLFF
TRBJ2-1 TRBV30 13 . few TGTGCCTGGAGTACGGGTAATTTTAATGAGCAGTTCTTC CAWSTGNFNEQFF
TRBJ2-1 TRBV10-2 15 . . TGCGCCAGCAGTGAGGCGGGGTGGGCCTACAATGAGCAGTTCTTC CASSEAGWAYNEQFF
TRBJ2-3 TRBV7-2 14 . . TGTGCCAGCAGCTTCAACCGGGGCACAGATACGCAGTATTTT CASSFNRGTDTQYF
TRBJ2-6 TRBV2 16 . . TGTGCCAGCAGTGTGGGCGGGGCCTCTGGGGCCAACGTCCTGACTTTC CASSVGGASGANVLTF
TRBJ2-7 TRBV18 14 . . TGTGCCAGCTCACCACGCGGGCGAGGTGGCGAGCAGTACTTC CASSPRGRGGEQYF
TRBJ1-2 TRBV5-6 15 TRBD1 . TGTGCCAGCAGCTTGGTAAAGACAGGGAACTATGGCTACACCTTC CASSLVKTGNYGYTF
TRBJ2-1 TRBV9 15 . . TGTGCCAGCAGCGTAGAGGGGTATTCCTACAATGAGCAGTTCTTC CASSVEGYSYNEQFF
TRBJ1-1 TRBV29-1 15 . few TGCAGCGTTGGCGGTCCTGTTAGGGGGAAATCTGAAGCTTTCTTT CSVGGPVRGKSEAFF
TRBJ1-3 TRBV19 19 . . TGTGCCAGTTTGAGGAACACCGGCTACCCCGACAGAACTGGAAACACCATATATTTT CASLRNTGYPDRTGNTIYF
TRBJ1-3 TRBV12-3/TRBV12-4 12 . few TGTGCCACCGCAGGGGATGGAAACACCATATATTTT CATAGDGNTIYF
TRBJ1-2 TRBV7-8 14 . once TGTGCCAGCAGCTTCGGTCTCGATAACTATGGCTACACCTTC CASSFGLDNYGYTF
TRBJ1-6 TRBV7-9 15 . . TGTGCCAGCAGCTTAAGTCCGGGGGGTAATTCACCCCTCCACTTT CASSLSPGGNSPLHF
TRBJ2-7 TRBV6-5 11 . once TGTGCCAGCAGTTACGGGCTGGCGCAGTACTTC CASSYGLAQYF
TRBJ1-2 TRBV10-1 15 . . TGCGCCAGCAGTGAATCCCACAGGAAGGGTTATGGCTACACCTTC CASSESHRKGYGYTF
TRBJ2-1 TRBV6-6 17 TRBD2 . TGTGCCAGCAGTCCGGGGGGGGACCCACCCCTCTACAATGAGCAGTTCTTC CASSPGGDPPLYNEQFF
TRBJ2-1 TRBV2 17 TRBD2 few TGTGCCAGCAGTGACGTGCTCTCCGGGACTAGCTCCCTTGAGCAGTTCTTC CASSDVLSGTSSLEQFF
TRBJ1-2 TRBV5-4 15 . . TGTGCCAGCAGCTTGGTGGGCCAGGGCTTCTATGGCTACACCTTC CASSLVGQGFYGYTF
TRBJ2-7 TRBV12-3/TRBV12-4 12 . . TGTGCCAGCAGTTTTGCCCCTCTAGAGCAGTACTTC CASSFAPLEQYF
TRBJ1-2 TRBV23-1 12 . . TGCGCCAGCAGTCAAATCAGGGAAGGCTACACCTTC CASSQIREGYTF
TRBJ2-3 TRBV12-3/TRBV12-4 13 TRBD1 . TGTGCCAGCAACACAGGGGGCAAGGATACGCAGTATTTT CASNTGGKDTQYF
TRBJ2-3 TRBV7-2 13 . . TGTGCCAGCAGCCCGCCAGCGGTAGATACGCAGTATTTT CASSPPAVDTQYF
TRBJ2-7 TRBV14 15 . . TGTGCCAGCAGCCAAGGAGGGACAACGACTTACGAGCAGTACTTC CASSQGGTTTYEQYF
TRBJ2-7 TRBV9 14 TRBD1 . TGTGCCAGCAGCTTAGGGACAGCCTCCTACGAGCAGTACTTC CASSLGTASYEQYF
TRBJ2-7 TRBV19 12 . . TGTGCCAGTAGTCGCGGGACCTACGAGCAGTACTTC CASSRGTYEQYF
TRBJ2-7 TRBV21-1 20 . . TGTGCCAGCAGCAAACACGCGAAACCTGGACTGGGGGCCACATGCTACGAGCAGTACTTC CASSKHAKPGLGATCYEQYF
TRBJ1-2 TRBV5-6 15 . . TGTGCCAGCAGCTCCGAGGGCAAAGACCGAGATGGCTACACCTTC CASSSEGKDRDGYTF
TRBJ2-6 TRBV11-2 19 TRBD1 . TGTGCCAGCAGCTTAGGATGGGACAGGAGGCTCTCTGGGGCCAACGTCCTGACTTTC CASSLGWDRRLSGANVLTF
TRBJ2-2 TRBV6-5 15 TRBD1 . TGTGCCAGCAGACAGGGGACAGCGAACACCGGGGAGCTGTTTTTT CASRQGTANTGELFF
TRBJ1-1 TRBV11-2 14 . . TGTGCCAGCAGTTCAGTGAGGGTGAGAACTGAAGCTTTCTTT CASSSVRVRTEAFF